Shown below are 24 T cell receptor beta chains from a single sample sequenced in a study of T cell responses to AZD1222 COVID-19 vaccine. Sequenced by immunoSEQ multiplex PCR; TCRdb stores in-frame clones only, minus some. Of 150,000 to 200,000 clones in the sample, 85% to 95% are singletons; the top ten hold roughly 2%. The material was peripheral blood, obtained 28 days after the second AZD1222 dose. The receptor set was obtained from an adult who received the AZD1222 COVID-19 vaccine.

As regards this clone: The junction departs from the called germline gene at one end, perhaps through a read error. The chain recombines TRBV5-6 with TRBJ1-6, with TRBD1 matching 8 bases. Looked up from germline, CDR1 is SGHDT and CDR2 is YYEEEE. CDR3 length: 15 residues. The CDR3: CASSLQDRDGSPLHF. In DNA form, the CDR3 reads TGTGCCAGCAGCTTGCAGGACAGGGATGGTTCACCCCTCCATTTT.

The chain combines TRBV30 with TRBJ1-6; D ambiguous. This CDR3 is built from 17 residues. Germline assignment: CDR1 GTSNPN and CDR2 SVGIG (reference sequence). With 2 bases removed from V and 0 bases from J, the gap between germline ends came to 14 bases. The DNA for the CDR3 is TGTGCCTGGAGTAATGTGGGGTACGGCTCCTATAATTCACCCCTCCACTTT. Its protein product is CAWSNVGYGSYNSPLHF.

The genes are TRBV4-1 and TRBJ2-7, with 13 bases lining up with TRBD2. The CDR3 extends over 16 amino acids. The V gene's germline CDR1 is MGHRA and CDR2 YSYEKL. V was pared by 2 bases and J by 7 bases, with 8 bases of the junction left unmatched. The CDR3 coding sequence is TGCGCCAGCAGCCAACGACTAGCGGGGGGTTCAGGAGAGCAGTACTTC. It encodes CASSQRLAGGSGEQYF.

In its sample, this clone was seen once. This sequence joins TRBV27 and TRBJ1-5; tentative D call: TRBD1 (5 bases). V was trimmed by 7 bases and J by 4 bases, leaving 14 bases between them. Germline CDR1 and CDR2: MNHEY and SMNVEV (reference sequence). CDR3 length: 14 residues. The CDR3 is CASTLAGGNQPQHF. DNA for the CDR3: TGTGCCAGCACCCTGGCGGGGGGAAATCAGCCCCAGCATTTT.

This chain joins TRBV7-6 and TRBJ1-3; D uncertain. The V gene's germline CDR1 is SGHVS and CDR2 FNYEAQ. The length of the CDR3 is 16 residues. V dropped 8 bases and J dropped 0 bases, with 17 bases sitting between them. CDR3: CASGVRPGNSGNTIYF. For the CDR3, the DNA is TGTGCCAGCGGCGTACGGCCAGGAAACTCTGGAAACACCATATATTTT.

This chain connects TRBV6-5 to TRBJ1-2; TRBD1 matches 7 bases. Germline V lookup: CDR1 MNHEY, CDR2 SVGAGI. V was pared by 4 bases and J by 0 bases, with 2 bases of the junction left unmatched. There are 14 residues in the CDR3. CDR3: CASSSGQANYGYTF. For the CDR3, the DNA is TGTGCCAGCAGTTCCGGACAGGCTAACTATGGCTACACCTTC.

The rearrangement joins TRBV4-1 to TRBJ1-6, with a weak D call TRBD1 (5 bases). V shed 0 bases and J shed 9 bases, with 9 bases lying between them. This CDR3 contains 14 residues. Germline V lookup: CDR1 MGHRA, CDR2 YSYEKL. This chain's CDR3 is CASSQDGGVSPLHF. In nucleotides, the CDR3 is TGCGCCAGCAGCCAAGATGGGGGGGTTTCACCCCTCCACTTT.

J is TRBJ1-2 and V is TRBV19; tentatively, D is TRBD1 (6 bases). With 10 bases removed from V and 0 bases from J, the gap between germline ends came to 21 bases. The CDR3 spans 16 residues. Germline CDR1 reads LNHDA; CDR2 reads SQIVND (reference sequence). As DNA, the CDR3 is TGTGCCACGATTTCCGGGGGGACACCCTCTAACTATGGCTACACCTTC. Its translation is CATISGGTPSNYGYTF. Full variable domain (outside the CDR3, taken from reference TRBV19 and TRBJ1-2): DGGITQSPKYLFRKEGQNVTLSCEQNLNHDAMYWYRQDPGQGLRLIYYSQIVNDFQKGDIAEGYSVSREKKESFPLTVTSAQKNPTAFYLCATISGGTPSNYGYTFGSGTRLTVV.

CDR3 amino acids: CASSPVPVNTEAFF. The CDR3 nucleotides read TGTGCCAGCAGCCCCGTTCCCGTTAACACTGAAGCTTTCTTT. This chain joins TRBV27 and TRBJ1-1; D is unresolved. The CDR3 is 14 residues long. Trimming removed 6 bases at V and 2 bases at J, with 13 bases between. CDR1 is MNHEY and CDR2 is SMNVEV in the germline V gene (reference sequence).

J is TRBJ2-5 and V is TRBV24-1; 9 bases are a match to TRBD1. The CDR3 is 15 amino acids. Looked up from germline, CDR1 is KGHDR and CDR2 is SFDVKD. The J segment lost 5 bases and the V segment lost 3 bases, leaving 6 bases of the junction unmatched. The CDR3 DNA is TGTGCCACCAGTGATGATACAGGGGGCCGGGAGACCCAGTACTTC. It codes for CATSDDTGGRETQYF.

On this clone itself: Sequence at one end of the junction differs from germline and may be a read error. The chain recombines TRBV7-2 with TRBJ2-7, with D tentatively TRBD2 (6 bases). This CDR3 spans 16 amino acids. Per the germline V gene, CDR1 is SGHTA and CDR2 is FQGNSA. CDR3 region: CASGIGRGIGERAASF. In DNA form, the CDR3 reads TGTGCCAGCGGCATTGGCCGGGGGATTGGCGAACGAGCGGCGTCCTTC. Combining the CDR3 with reference TRBV7-2 and TRBJ2-7 gives the whole variable domain GAGVSQSPSNKVTEKGKDVELRCDPISGHTALYWYRQSLGQGLEFLIYFQGNSAPDKSGLPSDRFSAERTGGSVSTLTIQRTQQEDSAVYLCASGIGRGIGERAASFGPGTRLTVT.

The chain links TRBV10-3 to TRBJ1-4; 7 bases fit TRBD1. This CDR3 has 14 amino acids. Trimming removed 3 bases from V and 7 bases from J; junction bases left unmatched: 5. The germline V gene encodes CDR1 ENHRY and CDR2 SYGVKD. DNA of the CDR3: TGTGCCATCAGTGAAAGGGGGCGCAGTGAAAAACTGTTTTTT. Translated: CAISERGRSEKLFF.

The CDR3, as DNA: TGTGCCAGCAGTTATCCCCGATCGGGCCATTTGAGCAATCAGCCCCAGCATTTT. It yields the protein CASSYPRSGHLSNQPQHF. The gene calls are TRBV6-2 or TRBV6-3 and TRBJ1-5; D ambiguous. Trimming cost V 3 bases and J 1 base, with 19 bases left between them. This CDR3 comprises 18 residues. Germline CDR1 and CDR2: MNHEY and SVGEGT.

V is TRBV15 and J is TRBJ2-3; 7 bases align to TRBD1. This CDR3 contains 17 residues. V gave up 5 bases and J gave up 0 bases; unmatched junction bases: 11. Germline assignment: CDR1 LNHNV and CDR2 YYDKDF (reference sequence). In DNA, the CDR3 is TGTGCCACCAGCGCGTTCCAGAACAGGGGAAGCACAGATACGCAGTATTTT. Its protein is CATSAFQNRGSTDTQYF.

The chain joins TRBV5-4 to TRBJ2-3; TRBD2 matches 13 bases. V lost 3 bases, J lost 7 bases, and 5 bases stayed unmatched. Germline CDR1 reads SGHNT; CDR2 reads YYREEE (reference sequence). CDR3 length: 15 residues. CDR3 region: CASSSGTSGKYTQYF. The CDR3 DNA reads as TGTGCCAGCAGCTCCGGGACTAGCGGGAAATATACGCAGTATTTT. Full variable domain (outside the CDR3, taken from reference TRBV5-4 and TRBJ2-3): ETGVTQSPTHLIKTRGQQVTLRCSSQSGHNTVSWYQQALGQGPQFIFQYYREEENGRGNFPPRFSGLQFPNYSSELNVNALELDDSALYLCASSSGTSGKYTQYFGPGTRLTVL.

The rearrangement uses TRBV4-1 and TRBJ1-2; 8 bases agree with TRBD1. The CDR3 runs 15 residues. CDR1 is MGHRA, CDR2 YSYEKL, per germline. The junction had 8 bases not matched to a gene; V was cut back by 0 bases and J by 8 bases. The CDR3 sequence: CASSQEGQGAGGYTF. The CDR3 DNA is TGCGCCAGCAGCCAAGAAGGGCAGGGGGCGGGAGGCTACACCTTC.

The chain couples TRBV18 to TRBJ2-1; 10 bases align to TRBD2. Germline loops: CDR1 KGHSH, CDR2 LQKENI. J gave up 7 bases and V 1 base, and 13 bases lay outside the gene matches. CDR3 length: 18 residues. In DNA, the CDR3 is TGTGCCAGCTCACCACGGGCCGGGACTAGCGTTGATCGGAATGAGCAGTTCTTC. Translating gives CASSPRAGTSVDRNEQFF. The full variable domain, with the rest looked up from reference TRBV18 and TRBJ2-1, is NAGVMQNPRHLVRRRGQEARLRCSPMKGHSHVYWYRQLPEEGLKFMVYLQKENIIDESGMPKERFSAEFPKEGPSILRIQQVVRGDSAAYFCASSPRAGTSVDRNEQFFGPGTRLTVL.

This clone has just a few counts. J is TRBJ1-5 and V is TRBV28, with 10 positions matching TRBD1. The CDR3 totals 16 residues. Germline lookup yields CDR1 MDHEN and CDR2 SYDVKM. Trimming took 6 bases from V and 5 from J; bases not matched to a gene: 10. The CDR3 loop is CASSWGQGRRDQPQHF. CDR3 coding DNA: TGTGCCAGCAGCTGGGGACAGGGGAGGAGGGATCAGCCCCAGCATTTT.

In nucleotides, the CDR3 is TGTGCCAGCAGCCAAGAAGGAAGAGGCGAGCAGTACTTC. Its protein product is CASSQEGRGEQYF. The V and J genes are TRBV4-2 and TRBJ2-7; D uncertain. Per the germline V gene, CDR1 is LGHNA and CDR2 is YNFKEQ. Trimming left V 0 bases short and J 6 bases short, with 9 bases between. The length of the CDR3 is 13 residues.

J is TRBJ1-2 and V is TRBV3-1 (or the pseudogene TRBV3-2); 7 bases are a match to TRBD1. Per the germline V gene, CDR1 is LGHDT and CDR2 is YNNKEL (reference sequence). The CDR3 has 15 amino acids. The V gene end was trimmed by 4 bases and the J gene end by 2 bases; junction bases not matched to a gene: 7. CDR3 in DNA: TGTGCCAGCAGCCCTTCCGGACAGGTCAACTATGGCTACACCTTC. This translates into CASSPSGQVNYGYTF.

This chain uses TRBV7-9 with TRBJ2-1; 7 nucleotides align to TRBD2. With V trimmed by 1 base and J by 9 bases, 6 bases remained unmatched. In germline, CDR1 is SEHNR, CDR2 FQNEAQ (reference sequence). The CDR3 is 14 amino acids. CDR3 sequence reads: CASSLGGGIGEQFF. Written as DNA, the CDR3 is TGTGCCAGCAGCTTAGGGGGAGGGATTGGTGAGCAGTTCTTC. The whole variable domain, filled in from reference TRBV7-9 and TRBJ2-1, reads DTGVSQNPRHKITKRGQNVTFRCDPISEHNRLYWYRQTLGQGPEFLTYFQNEAQLEKSRLLSDRFSAERPKGSFSTLEIQRTEQGDSAMYLCASSLGGGIGEQFFGPGTRLTVL.

The chain links TRBV4-2 to TRBJ1-5, with 8 nucleotides matching TRBD1. The CDR3 has 20 amino acids. The germline V gene has CDR1 LGHNA and CDR2 YNFKEQ. V shed 3 bases, J shed 3 bases, and the junction held 19 bases outside the gene matches. Here the CDR3 DNA reads TGTGCCAGCAGCCAGGACCTGGCACAGGGGGTCCCCGGTATCAATCAGCCCCAGCATTTT. Translated, it gives CASSQDLAQGVPGINQPQHF.

The V and J genes are TRBV5-6 and TRBJ2-7; TRBD1 agrees at 8 bases. CDR3 length: 13 residues. In germline, CDR1 is SGHDT, CDR2 YYEEEE. The V segment lost 4 bases and the J segment 5 bases; nucleotides outside the gene matches: 5. Here the CDR3 reads CASSAQGADEQYF. CDR3 sequence (DNA): TGTGCCAGCAGCGCCCAGGGGGCTGACGAGCAGTACTTC.

The rearrangement uses TRBV7-8 and TRBJ2-7; D possibly corresponds to TRBD1 (6 bases). This CDR3 has 14 residues. Germline CDR1 is SGHVS and CDR2 is FQNEAQ. V shed 5 bases and J shed 3 bases, with 14 bases lying between them. Here the CDR3 DNA reads TGTGCCAGCAGCACCCGGACAGCTTTCTACGAGCAGTACTTC. It yields the protein CASSTRTAFYEQYF.